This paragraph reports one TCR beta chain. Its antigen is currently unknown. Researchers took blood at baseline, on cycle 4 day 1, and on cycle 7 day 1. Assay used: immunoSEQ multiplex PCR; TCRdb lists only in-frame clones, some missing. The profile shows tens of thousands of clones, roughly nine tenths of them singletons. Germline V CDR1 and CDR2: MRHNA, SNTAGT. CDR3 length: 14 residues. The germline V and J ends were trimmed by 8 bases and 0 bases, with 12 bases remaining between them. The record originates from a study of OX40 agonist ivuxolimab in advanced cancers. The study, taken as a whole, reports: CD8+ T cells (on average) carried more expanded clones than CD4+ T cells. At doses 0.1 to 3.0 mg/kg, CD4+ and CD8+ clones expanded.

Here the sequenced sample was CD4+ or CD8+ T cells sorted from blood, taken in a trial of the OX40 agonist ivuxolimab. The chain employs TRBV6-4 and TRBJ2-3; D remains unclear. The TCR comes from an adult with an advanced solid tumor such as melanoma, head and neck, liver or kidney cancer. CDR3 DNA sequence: TGTGCCAGCTCTCAGGAAGCTAGCACAGATACGCAGTATTTT. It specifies CASSQEASTDTQYF.